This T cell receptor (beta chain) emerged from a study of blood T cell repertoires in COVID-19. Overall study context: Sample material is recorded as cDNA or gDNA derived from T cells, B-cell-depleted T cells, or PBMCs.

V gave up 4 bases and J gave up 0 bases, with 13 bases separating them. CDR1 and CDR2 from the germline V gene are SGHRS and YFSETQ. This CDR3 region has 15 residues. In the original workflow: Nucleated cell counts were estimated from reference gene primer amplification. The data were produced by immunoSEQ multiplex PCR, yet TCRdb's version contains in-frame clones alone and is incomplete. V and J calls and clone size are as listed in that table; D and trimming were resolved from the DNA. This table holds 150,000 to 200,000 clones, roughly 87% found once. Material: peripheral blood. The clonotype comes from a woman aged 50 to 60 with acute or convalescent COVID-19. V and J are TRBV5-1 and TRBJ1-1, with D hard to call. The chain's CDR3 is CASSPGGSLNTEAFF. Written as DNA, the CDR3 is TGCGCCAGCAGCCCGGGCGGGAGTTTGAACACTGAAGCTTTCTTT.